This is a list of T cell receptor beta chains from one sample in a study of OX40 agonist ivuxolimab in advanced cancers. Sequencing used immunoSEQ multiplex PCR; TCRdb keeps in-frame clones, though not all of them. The sample shows tens of thousands of clones, roughly 85% of them seen only once. Sequenced here: CD4+ or CD8+ T cells sorted from blood, sampled in a trial of the OX40 agonist ivuxolimab. The receptors come from an adult with an advanced solid tumor such as melanoma, head and neck, liver or kidney cancer. Each CDR3 is given with its conserved first and last residue. D genes are given only for firm matches. Clone size is stated in some rows and not others, as once, few, many or a class when expanded.

v_call: TRBV6-5
j_call: TRBJ1-6
clone_size: once
d_call: NA
cdr3_nt: TGTGCCAGCAGTTACGACGGGAGCTCCTATAATTCACCCCTCCACTTT
cdr3_aa: CASSYDGSSYNSPLHF

v_call: TRBV7-2
j_call: TRBJ2-7
clone_size: NA
d_call: TRBD2
cdr3_nt: TGTGCCAGCAGCTTACGACTAGCGGGAGACGAGCAGTACTTC
cdr3_aa: CASSLRLAGDEQYF

v_call: TRBV27
j_call: TRBJ2-2
clone_size: once
d_call: NA
cdr3_nt: TGTGCCAGCAGTTTCAGGACCGGGGAGCTGTTTTTT
cdr3_aa: CASSFRTGELFF

v_call: TRBV9
j_call: TRBJ1-2
clone_size: NA
d_call: TRBD1
cdr3_nt: TGTGCCAGCAGCGTAGGGACAGGCGATGGCTACACCTTC
cdr3_aa: CASSVGTGDGYTF

v_call: TRBV30
j_call: TRBJ2-7
clone_size: NA
d_call: NA
cdr3_nt: TGTGCCTCCCGGGGCGGCGAGGGCTACGAGCAGTACTTC
cdr3_aa: CASRGGEGYEQYF

v_call: TRBV28
j_call: TRBJ2-7
clone_size: once
d_call: TRBD2
cdr3_nt: TGTGCCAGCAGTTTCGCAACATTCGGGACTACTAACTACGAGCAGTACTTC
cdr3_aa: CASSFATFGTTNYEQYF

v_call: TRBV2
j_call: TRBJ2-3
clone_size: NA
d_call: TRBD2
cdr3_nt: TGTGCCAGCAGGGCGACTAGCGGGGGGACAGATACGCAGTATTTT
cdr3_aa: CASRATSGGTDTQYF

v_call: TRBV6-6
j_call: TRBJ2-3
clone_size: NA
d_call: TRBD2
cdr3_nt: TGTGCCAGCAGTAGGGGACTAGCGGGGGCAGATACGCAGTATTTT
cdr3_aa: CASSRGLAGADTQYF

v_call: TRBV7-9
j_call: TRBJ1-2
clone_size: NA
d_call: NA
cdr3_nt: TGTGCCAGCAGCTTAGAGCTCGGAACCTATGGCTACACCTTC
cdr3_aa: CASSLELGTYGYTF

v_call: TRBV6-6
j_call: TRBJ2-3
clone_size: NA
d_call: TRBD2
cdr3_nt: TGTGCCAGCACCCGGACTAGCGGATCCACGCAGTATTTT
cdr3_aa: CASTRTSGSTQYF

v_call: TRBV7-2
j_call: TRBJ2-7
clone_size: few
d_call: NA
cdr3_nt: TGTGCCAGCAGCTTTACAGGACGCTACGAGCAGTACTTC
cdr3_aa: CASSFTGRYEQYF

v_call: TRBV5-4
j_call: TRBJ2-7
clone_size: NA
d_call: TRBD1
cdr3_nt: TGTGCCAGCAGCTTCGCAGGGGGCCTATCCTCCTACGAGCAGTACTTC
cdr3_aa: CASSFAGGLSSYEQYF

v_call: TRBV4-1
j_call: TRBJ2-7
clone_size: NA
d_call: TRBD2
cdr3_nt: TGCGCCAGCAGCCCTCGAGTAGCGGGGGTCGCTTCCTACGAGCAGTACTTC
cdr3_aa: CASSPRVAGVASYEQYF

v_call: TRBV5-4
j_call: TRBJ2-3
clone_size: NA
d_call: NA
cdr3_nt: TGTGCCAGCAGCTTCGGGGGCCCCGGCACAGATACGCAGTATTTT
cdr3_aa: CASSFGGPGTDTQYF

v_call: TRBV7-9
j_call: TRBJ1-1
clone_size: once
d_call: TRBD1
cdr3_nt: TGTGCCACCGGGAGGGACAGGGCTGAAGCTTTCTTT
cdr3_aa: CATGRDRAEAFF

v_call: TRBV6-1
j_call: TRBJ2-1
clone_size: once
d_call: TRBD2
cdr3_nt: TGTGCCAGCAGTGAAATGGGACTAGCGTTAAGGTCCTACAATGAGCAGTTCTTC
cdr3_aa: CASSEMGLALRSYNEQFF

v_call: TRBV18
j_call: TRBJ1-5
clone_size: NA
d_call: NA
cdr3_nt: TGTGCCAGCTCACCAGGACAAAGCAATCAGCCCCAGCATTTT
cdr3_aa: CASSPGQSNQPQHF

v_call: TRBV5-1
j_call: TRBJ2-3
clone_size: NA
d_call: TRBD1
cdr3_nt: TGCGCCAGCAGCCCCGGGACAGGGGTTGTGGGCACAGATACGCAGTATTTT
cdr3_aa: CASSPGTGVVGTDTQYF

v_call: TRBV7-6
j_call: TRBJ2-1
clone_size: NA
d_call: TRBD2
cdr3_nt: TGTGCCAGCAGCAAGGGACTAGCGGGGGGCGGATCTTACAATGAGCAGTTCTTC
cdr3_aa: CASSKGLAGGGSYNEQFF

v_call: TRBV7-6
j_call: TRBJ2-7
clone_size: NA
d_call: TRBD1
cdr3_nt: TGTGCCAGCAGCTTACGTGCCCCGGGCCAGGCAGGGGGCCTCTACGAGCAGTACTTC
cdr3_aa: CASSLRAPGQAGGLYEQYF